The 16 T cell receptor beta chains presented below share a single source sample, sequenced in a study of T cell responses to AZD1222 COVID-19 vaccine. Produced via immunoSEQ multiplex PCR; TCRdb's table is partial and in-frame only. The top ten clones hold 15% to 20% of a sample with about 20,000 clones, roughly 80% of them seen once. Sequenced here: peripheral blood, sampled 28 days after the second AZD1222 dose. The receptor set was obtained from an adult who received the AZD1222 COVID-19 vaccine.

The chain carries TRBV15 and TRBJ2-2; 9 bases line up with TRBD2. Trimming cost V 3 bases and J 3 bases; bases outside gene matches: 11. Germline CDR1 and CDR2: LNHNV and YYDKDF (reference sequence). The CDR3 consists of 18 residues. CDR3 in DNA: TGTGCCACCAGCAGTGGGGCCCAGGGACTAGCTTACACCGGGGAGCTGTTTTTT. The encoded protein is CATSSGAQGLAYTGELFF. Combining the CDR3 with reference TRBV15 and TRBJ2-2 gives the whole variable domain DAMVIQNPRYQVTQFGKPVTLSCSQTLNHNVMYWYQQKSSQAPKLLFHYYDKDFNNEADTPDNFQSRRPNTSFCFLDIRSPGLGDTAMYLCATSSGAQGLAYTGELFFGEGSRLTVL.

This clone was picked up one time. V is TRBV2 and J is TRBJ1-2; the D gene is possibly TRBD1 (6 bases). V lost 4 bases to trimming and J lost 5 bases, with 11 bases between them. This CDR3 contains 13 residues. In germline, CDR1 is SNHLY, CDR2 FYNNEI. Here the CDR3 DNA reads TGTGCCAGCAGTGTACAGGGAGAATATGGCTACACCTTC. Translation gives CASSVQGEYGYTF.

The CDR3 bases are TGTGCCAGCAGCTTAGTCGGGGGGCAAGAGACCCAGTACTTC. Amino acid sequence: CASSLVGGQETQYF. The J gene is TRBJ2-5, the V gene TRBV11-2, with 7 bases fitting TRBD2. V shed 1 base and J 2 bases; nucleotides not matched to a gene: 1. The CDR3 is 14 amino acids. Germline V gene data show CDR1 as SGHAT and CDR2 as FQNNGV.

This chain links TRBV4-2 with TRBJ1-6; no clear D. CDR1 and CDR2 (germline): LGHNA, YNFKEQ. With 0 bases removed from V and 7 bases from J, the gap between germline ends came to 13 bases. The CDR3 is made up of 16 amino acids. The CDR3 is CASSQDNQPANSPLHF. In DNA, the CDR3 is TGTGCCAGCAGCCAAGATAATCAGCCAGCAAATTCACCCCTCCACTTT.

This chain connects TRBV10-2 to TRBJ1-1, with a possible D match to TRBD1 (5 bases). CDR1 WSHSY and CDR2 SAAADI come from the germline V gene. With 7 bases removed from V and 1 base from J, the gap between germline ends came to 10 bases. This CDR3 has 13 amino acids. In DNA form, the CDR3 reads TGCGCCAGCACCCCGACAGAGAACACTGAAGCTTTCTTT. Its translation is CASTPTENTEAFF.

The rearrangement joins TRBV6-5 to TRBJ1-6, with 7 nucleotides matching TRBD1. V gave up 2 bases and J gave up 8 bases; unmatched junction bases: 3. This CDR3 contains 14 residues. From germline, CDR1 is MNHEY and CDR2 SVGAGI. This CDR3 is CASSYGTEDSPLHF. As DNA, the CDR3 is TGTGCCAGCAGTTACGGGACAGAAGATTCACCCCTCCACTTT.

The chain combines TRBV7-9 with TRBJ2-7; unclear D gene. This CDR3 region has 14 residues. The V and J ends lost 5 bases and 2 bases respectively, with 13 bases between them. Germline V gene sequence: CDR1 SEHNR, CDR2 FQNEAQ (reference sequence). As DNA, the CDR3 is TGTGCCAGCAGCGACCTTGTGGGGACCTACGAGCAGTACTTC. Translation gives CASSDLVGTYEQYF.

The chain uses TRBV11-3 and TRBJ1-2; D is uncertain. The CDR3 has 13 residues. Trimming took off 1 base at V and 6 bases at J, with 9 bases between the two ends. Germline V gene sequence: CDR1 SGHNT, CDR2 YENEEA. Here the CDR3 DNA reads TGTGCCAGCAGCTTAGGGGGTGAGGATGGCTACACCTTC. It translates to CASSLGGEDGYTF.

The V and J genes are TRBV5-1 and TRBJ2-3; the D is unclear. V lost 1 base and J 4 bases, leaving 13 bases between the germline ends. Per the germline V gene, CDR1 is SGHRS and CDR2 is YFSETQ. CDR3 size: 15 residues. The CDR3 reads CASSLFGVSSDTQYF. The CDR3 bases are TGCGCCAGCAGCTTGTTCGGCGTCTCGTCAGATACGCAGTATTTT.

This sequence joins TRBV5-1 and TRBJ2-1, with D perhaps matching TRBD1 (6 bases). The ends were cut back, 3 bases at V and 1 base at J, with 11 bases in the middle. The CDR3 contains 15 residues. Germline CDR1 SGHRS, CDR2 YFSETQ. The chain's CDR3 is CASSSPGVSYNEQFF. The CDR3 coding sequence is TGCGCCAGCAGCTCTCCAGGGGTTTCCTACAATGAGCAGTTCTTC.

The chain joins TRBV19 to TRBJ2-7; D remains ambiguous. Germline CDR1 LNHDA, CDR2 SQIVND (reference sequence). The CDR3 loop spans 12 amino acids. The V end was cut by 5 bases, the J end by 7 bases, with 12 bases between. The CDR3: CASSQSAREQYF. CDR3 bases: TGTGCCAGTAGTCAATCTGCGAGGGAGCAGTACTTC.

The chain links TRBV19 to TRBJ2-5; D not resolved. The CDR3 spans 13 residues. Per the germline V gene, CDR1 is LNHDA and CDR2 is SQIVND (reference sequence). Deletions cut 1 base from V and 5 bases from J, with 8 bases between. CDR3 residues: CASSIGSMETQYF. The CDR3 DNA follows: TGTGCCAGTAGTATAGGGTCCATGGAGACCCAGTACTTC.

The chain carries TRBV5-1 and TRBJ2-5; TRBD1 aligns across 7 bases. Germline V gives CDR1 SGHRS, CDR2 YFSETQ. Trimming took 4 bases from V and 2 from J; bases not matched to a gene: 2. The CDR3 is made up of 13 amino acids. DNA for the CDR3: TGCGCCAGCAGCAGGGGACAGCAAGAGACCCAGTACTTC. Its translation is CASSRGQQETQYF. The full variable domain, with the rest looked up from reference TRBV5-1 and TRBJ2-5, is KAGVTQTPRYLIKTRGQQVTLSCSPISGHRSVSWYQQTPGQGLQFLFEYFSETQRNKGNFPGRFSGRQFSNSRSEMNVSTLELGDSALYLCASSRGQQETQYFGPGTRLLVL.

CDR3 in amino acids: CSVEVGGTNQETQYF. Written as DNA, the CDR3 is TGCAGCGTTGAAGTTGGCGGGACAAACCAAGAGACCCAGTACTTC. The rearrangement links TRBV29-1 to TRBJ2-5; D is tentatively TRBD1 or TRBD2 (6 bases each). CDR1 SQVTM and CDR2 ANQGSEA come from the germline V gene. This CDR3 contains 15 residues. The ends were cut back, 1 base at V and 0 bases at J, with 12 bases in the middle.

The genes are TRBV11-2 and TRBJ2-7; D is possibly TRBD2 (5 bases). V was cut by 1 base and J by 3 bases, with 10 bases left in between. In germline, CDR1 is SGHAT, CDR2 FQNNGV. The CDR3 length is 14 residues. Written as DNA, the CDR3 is TGTGCCAGCAGCTTAGGTTTACTAGACTACGAGCAGTACTTC. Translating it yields CASSLGLLDYEQYF.

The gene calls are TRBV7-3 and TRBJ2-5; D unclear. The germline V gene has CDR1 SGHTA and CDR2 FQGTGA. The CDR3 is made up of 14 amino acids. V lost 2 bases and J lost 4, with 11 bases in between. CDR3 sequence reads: CASSLVGRSETQYF. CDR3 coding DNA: TGTGCCAGCAGCTTAGTCGGCAGATCAGAGACCCAGTACTTC.